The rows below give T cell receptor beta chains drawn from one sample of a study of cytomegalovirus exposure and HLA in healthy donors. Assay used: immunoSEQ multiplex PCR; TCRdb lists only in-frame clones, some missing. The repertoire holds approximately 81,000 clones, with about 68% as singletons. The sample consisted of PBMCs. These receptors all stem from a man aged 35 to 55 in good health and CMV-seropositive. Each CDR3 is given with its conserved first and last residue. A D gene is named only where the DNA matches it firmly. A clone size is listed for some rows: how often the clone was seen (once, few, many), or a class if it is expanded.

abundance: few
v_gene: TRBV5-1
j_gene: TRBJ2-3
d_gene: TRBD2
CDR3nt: TGCGCCAGCAGCTTGAGCCCTCCTAGCGGGGGGGCTGATACGCAGTATTTT
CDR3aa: CASSLSPPSGGADTQYF

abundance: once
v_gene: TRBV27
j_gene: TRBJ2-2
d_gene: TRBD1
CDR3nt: TGTGCCAGCAGCCGGACAGGGAGAAGGGAGCTGTTTTTT
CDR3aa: CASSRTGRRELFF

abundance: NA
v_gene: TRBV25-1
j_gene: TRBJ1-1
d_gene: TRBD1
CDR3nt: TGTGCCAGCAGTTTACCGGGACAGGGTGAAGCTTTCTTT
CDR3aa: CASSLPGQGEAFF

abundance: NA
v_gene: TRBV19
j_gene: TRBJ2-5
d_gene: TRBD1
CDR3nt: TGTGCCAGTAGTCCCCGGGACAGACAAGAGACCCAGTACTTC
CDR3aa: CASSPRDRQETQYF

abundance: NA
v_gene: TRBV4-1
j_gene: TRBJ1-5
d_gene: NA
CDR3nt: TGCGCCAGCAGCCAAGATATTAGTCCAAGAACGATCCATCAGCCCCAGCATTTT
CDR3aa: CASSQDISPRTIHQPQHF

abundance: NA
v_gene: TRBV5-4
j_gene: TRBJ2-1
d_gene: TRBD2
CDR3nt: TGTGCCAGCAGCTTGACTGGGCCAAGCGGGAGTGTGGACAATGAGCAGTTCTTC
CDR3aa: CASSLTGPSGSVDNEQFF

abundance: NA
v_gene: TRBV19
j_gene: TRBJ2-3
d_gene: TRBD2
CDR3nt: TGTGCCAGTTCCCTACTCGGCGGGAGACCTAGCACAGATACGCAGTATTTT
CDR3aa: CASSLLGGRPSTDTQYF

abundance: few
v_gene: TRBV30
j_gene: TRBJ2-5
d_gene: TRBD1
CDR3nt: TGTGCCTGGACAGGGGGCGGAGAGACCCAGTACTTC
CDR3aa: CAWTGGGETQYF

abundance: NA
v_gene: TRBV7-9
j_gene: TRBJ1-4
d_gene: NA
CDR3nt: TGTGCCAGCAGCTTAGCGCAGGGAACTAATGAAAAACTGTTTTTT
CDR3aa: CASSLAQGTNEKLFF

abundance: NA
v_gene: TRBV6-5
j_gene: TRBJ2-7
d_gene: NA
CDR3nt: TGTGCCAGCACTAGGACAGTGGGCTCCCACGAGCAGTACTTC
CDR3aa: CASTRTVGSHEQYF

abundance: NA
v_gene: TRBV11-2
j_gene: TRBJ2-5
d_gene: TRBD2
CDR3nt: TGTGCCAGCAGCTTAGGTGGACTAGCGGCGTTACAAGAGACCCAGTACTTC
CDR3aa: CASSLGGLAALQETQYF

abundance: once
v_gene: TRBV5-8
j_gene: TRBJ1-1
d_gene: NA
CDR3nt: TGTGCCAGCAGCTCGGGAGCGCTTGAAGCTTTCTTT
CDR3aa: CASSSGALEAFF

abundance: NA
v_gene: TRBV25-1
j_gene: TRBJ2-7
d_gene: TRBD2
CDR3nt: TGTGCCAGCAGTGTCGGCGGGGGGTCGGGCGAGCAGTACTTC
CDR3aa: CASSVGGGSGEQYF

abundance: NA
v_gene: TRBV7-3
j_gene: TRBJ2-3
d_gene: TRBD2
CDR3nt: TGTGCCAGCAGCTTTACGGGAGGGACCACAGATACGCAGTATTTT
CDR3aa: CASSFTGGTTDTQYF

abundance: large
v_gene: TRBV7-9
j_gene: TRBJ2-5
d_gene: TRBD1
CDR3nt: TGTGCCAGCAGCACGGGGACAGTCGGACGGACCCAGTACTTC
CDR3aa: CASSTGTVGRTQYF

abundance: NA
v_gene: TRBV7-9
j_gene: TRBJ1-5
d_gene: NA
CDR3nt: TGTGCCAGCAGCTTAGCCGACAGTCATCAGCCCCAGCATTTT
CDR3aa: CASSLADSHQPQHF